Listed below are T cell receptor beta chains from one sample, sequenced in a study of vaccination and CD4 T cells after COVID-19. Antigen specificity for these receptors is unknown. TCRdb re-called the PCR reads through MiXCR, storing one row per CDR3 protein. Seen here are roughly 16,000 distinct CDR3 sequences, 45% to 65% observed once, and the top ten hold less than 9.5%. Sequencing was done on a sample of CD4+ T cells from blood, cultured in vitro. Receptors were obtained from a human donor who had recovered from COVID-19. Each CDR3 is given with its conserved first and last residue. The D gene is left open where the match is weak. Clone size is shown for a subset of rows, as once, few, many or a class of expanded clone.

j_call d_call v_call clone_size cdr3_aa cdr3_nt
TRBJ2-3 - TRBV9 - CASSVGGLSTDTQYF TGTGCCAGCAGCGTAGGAGGGCTTAGCACAGATACGCAGTATTTT
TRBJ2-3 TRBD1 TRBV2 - CASSRGQGVADTQYF TGTGCCAGTTCTCGGGGACAGGGGGTGGCAGATACGCAGTATTTT
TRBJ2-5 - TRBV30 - CAWSVGRMALKETQYF TGTGCCTGGAGTGTGGGCAGGATGGCGCTAAAAGAGACCCAGTACTTC
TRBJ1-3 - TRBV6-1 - CASSPRTTGNTIYF TGTGCCAGCAGCCCCCGGACAACTGGAAACACCATATATTTT
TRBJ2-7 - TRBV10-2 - CASRRGAGEDYEQYF TGCGCCAGCAGACGGGGGGCGGGGGAGGACTACGAGCAGTACTTC
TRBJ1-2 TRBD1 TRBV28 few CASSPSAGGIYGYTF TGTGCCAGCAGTCCCTCGGCAGGGGGAATATATGGCTACACCTTC
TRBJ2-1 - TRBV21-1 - CASSTGSPTGSYNEQFF TGTGCCAGCAGCACAGGGTCGCCCACGGGGTCCTACAATGAGCAGTTCTTC
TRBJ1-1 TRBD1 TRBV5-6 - CASSIGDRNTEAFF TGTGCCAGCAGCATTGGGGACAGAAACACTGAAGCTTTCTTT
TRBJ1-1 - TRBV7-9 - CASSILQGLMGTEAFF TGTGCCAGCAGCATACTACAGGGATTGATGGGTACTGAAGCTTTCTTT
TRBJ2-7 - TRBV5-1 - CASSPGSSYEQYF TGCGCCAGCAGTCCGGGTTCTTCGTACGAGCAGTACTTC
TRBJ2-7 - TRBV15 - CATSRDSNEQYF TGTGCCACCAGCAGAGATTCTAACGAGCAGTACTTC
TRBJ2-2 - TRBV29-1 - CSVRGGTGELFF TGCAGCGTTCGCGGTGGAACCGGGGAGCTGTTTTTT
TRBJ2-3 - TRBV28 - CASSLRRTQYF TGTGCCAGCAGTTTGAGGCGAACGCAGTATTTT
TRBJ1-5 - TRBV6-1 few CASSRPGGNQPQHF TGTGCCAGCAGTCGTCCCGGAGGCAATCAGCCCCAGCATTTT
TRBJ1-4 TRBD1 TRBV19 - CASGGQGGNEKLFF TGTGCCAGTGGTGGACAGGGCGGTAATGAAAAACTGTTTTTT
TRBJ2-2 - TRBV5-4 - CASSLVGAGELFF TGTGCCAGCAGCTTGGTTGGGGCCGGGGAGCTGTTTTTT
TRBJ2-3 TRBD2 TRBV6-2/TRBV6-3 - CASSYGGTREIGTQYF TGTGCCAGCAGTTACGGCGGGACTAGAGAAATCGGTACGCAGTATTTT
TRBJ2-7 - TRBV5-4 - CASSLEGVPSSYEQYF TGTGCCAGCAGCTTAGAGGGGGTACCAAGTTCCTACGAGCAGTACTTC
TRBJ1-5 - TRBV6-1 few CASRPGGGRGQPQHF TGTGCCAGCAGGCCCGGAGGGGGGAGGGGTCAGCCCCAGCATTTT
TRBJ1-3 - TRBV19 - CASSASGRGGNTIYF TGTGCCAGTAGTGCATCGGGACGCGGGGGGAACACCATATATTTT
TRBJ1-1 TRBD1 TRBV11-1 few CASSVGQGRAEAFF TGTGCCAGCAGCGTCGGACAGGGGAGGGCTGAAGCTTTCTTT
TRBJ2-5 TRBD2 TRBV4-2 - CASSQEVSGRAGTQYF TGTGCCAGCAGCCAAGAGGTTAGCGGGAGGGCCGGGACCCAGTACTTC
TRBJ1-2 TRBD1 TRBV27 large CASSLSYRTGVGYTF TGTGCCAGCAGTTTATCTTACCGGACAGGGGTCGGCTACACCTTC
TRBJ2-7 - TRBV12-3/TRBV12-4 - CASSPDTTNEQYF TGTGCCAGCAGTCCGGACACTACGAACGAGCAGTACTTC
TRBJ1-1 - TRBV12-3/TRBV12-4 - CASSFEAVNTEAFF TGTGCCAGCAGTTTTGAGGCGGTGAACACTGAAGCTTTCTTT
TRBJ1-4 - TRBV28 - CASINNEKLFF TGTGCCAGCATTAACAATGAAAAACTGTTTTTT
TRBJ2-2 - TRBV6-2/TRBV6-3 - CASTDSWNTGELFF TGTGCCAGCACCGATAGCTGGAACACCGGGGAGCTGTTTTTT
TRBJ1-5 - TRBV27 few CASSLSEPRGPQHF TGTGCCAGCAGTTTATCGGAGCCCCGGGGGCCCCAGCATTTT
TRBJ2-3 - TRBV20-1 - CSATGTYTDTQYF TGCAGTGCTACCGGGACCTACACAGATACGCAGTATTTT
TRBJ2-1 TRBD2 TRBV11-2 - CASSLDQLAELNEQFF TGTGCCAGCAGCTTAGATCAACTAGCGGAACTCAATGAGCAGTTCTTC
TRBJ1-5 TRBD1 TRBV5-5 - CASRLRTGGPMGCNQPQHF TGTGCAAGTCGCTTACGGACAGGGGGCCCCATGGGGTGCAATCAGCCCCAGCATTTT
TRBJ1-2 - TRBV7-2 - CASSRSGDRRYGYTF TGTGCCAGCAGCCGTTCCGGAGACAGGCGCTATGGCTACACCTTC
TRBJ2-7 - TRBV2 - CASSERQVAYEQYF TGTGCCAGCAGTGAGAGGCAGGTAGCTTACGAGCAGTACTTC
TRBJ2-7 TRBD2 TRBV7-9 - CASSGSRGRDYEQYF TGTGCCAGCAGCGGAAGCCGCGGGAGGGATTACGAGCAGTACTTC
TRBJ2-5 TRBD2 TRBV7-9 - CASSTGTSQQGQETQYF TGCGCCAGCAGCACCGGGACTAGCCAGCAGGGCCAAGAGACCCAGTACTTC
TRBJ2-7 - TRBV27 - CASSLNGPLEQYF TGTGCCAGCAGTTTAAACGGCCCACTCGAGCAGTACTTC
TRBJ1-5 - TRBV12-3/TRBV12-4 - CASSSRAGNQPQHF TGTGCCAGCAGCTCGAGGGCCGGCAATCAGCCCCAGCATTTT
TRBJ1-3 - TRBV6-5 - CASSYSWLRSGNTIYF TGTGCCAGCAGTTATAGCTGGCTCCGCTCTGGAAACACCATATATTTT
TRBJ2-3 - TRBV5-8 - CASSWWAVTDTQYF TGTGCCAGCAGCTGGTGGGCGGTCACAGATACGCAGTATTTT
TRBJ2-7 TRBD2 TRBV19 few CASSRGLAGLTYEQYF TGTGCCAGTAGTAGGGGACTAGCGGGACTCACCTACGAGCAGTACTTC
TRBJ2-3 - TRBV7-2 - CASTIPRGVRDTQYF TGTGCCAGCACCATTCCCAGGGGCGTTCGGGATACGCAGTATTTT
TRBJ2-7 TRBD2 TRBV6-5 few CASSWPTSASYEQYF TGTGCCAGCAGTTGGCCGACTAGCGCCTCCTACGAGCAGTACTTC
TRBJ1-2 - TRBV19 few CASRSGRSGYTF TGTGCCAGTAGATCAGGTAGATCCGGCTACACCTTC
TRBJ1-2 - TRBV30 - CAWTEGILDGYTF TGTGCCTGGACTGAGGGCATCCTCGATGGCTACACCTTC
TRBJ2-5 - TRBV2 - CASQTGLGQTQYF TGTGCCAGCCAAACAGGGCTGGGACAGACCCAGTACTTC
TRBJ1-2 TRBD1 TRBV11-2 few CASSSYRGSSNYGYTF TGTGCCAGCAGCTCGTACAGGGGCTCCTCTAACTATGGCTACACCTTC
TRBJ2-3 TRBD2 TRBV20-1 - CSATLGTSGTTRTDTQYF TGCAGTGCCACCCTGGGGACTAGCGGGACTACCCGCACAGATACGCAGTATTTT
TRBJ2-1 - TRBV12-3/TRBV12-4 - CASTLGRRGYNEQFF TGTGCCAGCACCCTAGGTAGGAGGGGATACAATGAGCAGTTCTTC
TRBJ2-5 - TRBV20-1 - CSALVAAVQETQYF TGCAGTGCCCTCGTCGCGGCAGTGCAAGAGACCCAGTACTTC
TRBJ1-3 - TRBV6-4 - CASRPRTASGNTIYF TGTGCCAGCAGGCCGAGGACAGCCTCTGGAAACACCATATATTTT
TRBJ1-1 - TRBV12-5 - CASGLVPERSEAFF TGTGCTAGTGGTTTGGTACCCGAACGCTCCGAAGCTTTCTTT
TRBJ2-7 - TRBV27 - CATRTSYEQYF TGTGCCACCCGAACCTCCTACGAGCAGTACTTC